This T cell receptor (beta chain) was obtained from a study of regulatory T cells in long-lasting Graves disease. Through Arm-PCR of CDR3 regions and iRepertoire HTBI primers, TCR beta libraries were built. TCRdb analysed the multiplex PCR reads with MiXCR anew, one entry per CDR3 protein. The sample carries around 500,000 distinct CDR3 sequences, around 15% recorded once. As for time point: newly diagnosed GD, antithyroid drugs for less than 3 months. With RNA extracted from PBMCs as input, the TCR library was made. With 6 bases removed from V and 7 bases from J, the gap between germline ends came to 15 bases. The CDR3 is made up of 13 amino acids. The sample holds a few counts of this clonotype. This sample also belongs to another study, concerning T cells in Graves' hyperthyroidism and ophthalmopathy.

V is TRBV12-3 or TRBV12-4 and J is TRBJ1-1; D is perhaps TRBD1 (5 bases). This material consisted of peripheral blood mononuclear cells (PBMCs), taken at new diagnosis, from a patient treated with antithyroid drugs. The TCR originated in a woman aged 40-60 years with Graves disease. In DNA, the CDR3 is TGTGCCAGCAGGTTCCATACAGGCTATGAAGCTTTCTTT. This sequence encodes CASRFHTGYEAFF.